This T cell receptor (beta chain) is drawn from a study of CD4 T cells in relation to SARS-CoV-2 and coronaviruses. Study-level information: No peptide or an HIV-1 Nef peptide pool served as negative control. The restricting HLA molecule for shared crossreactive spike epitopes was mapped.

On this clone: Its matching antigen is unknown.

Before the COVID-19 pandemic, during about 2010-2018, CD4+ T cells were taken from unexposed donors. CD4+ T cells were isolated from the cells after 10 days of culture. The protocol was immunoSEQ multiplex PCR, while the TCRdb copy is restricted to in-frame clones and leaves out a portion. The sample includes fewer than 20,000 clones, roughly 81% of them seen just once. The sequencing sample was made of CD4+ T cells from PBMCs, cultured in vitro. The sequence was obtained from a human donor in good health.

The chain's CDR3 is CASSSQGGYYSNQPQHF. The CDR3 coding sequence is TGTGCCAGTAGTTCCCAGGGGGGGTATTATAGCAATCAGCCCCAGCATTTT. This chain joins TRBV19 and TRBJ1-5; TRBD1 agrees at 7 bases. Germline trimming cut 5 bases from V and 0 bases from J; bases unmatched to any gene: 10. CDR1 LNHDA and CDR2 SQIVND come from the germline V gene (reference sequence). CDR3 length: 17 residues.